This T cell receptor beta chain was sequenced in a study of cytomegalovirus exposure and HLA in healthy donors. V lost 0 bases and J lost 7; bases outside the gene matches: 2. Germline CDR1 is LGHNA and CDR2 is YSLEER. This CDR3 is built from 15 residues. The PCR contained 60 Vbeta and 13 Jbeta primers. Measured with immunoSEQ multiplex PCR; TCRdb has only the in-frame clones, and not every one. The data hold fewer than 150,000 clones, with more than 70% observed a single time. Details on this clone: Its antigen is not identified.

Study-level findings and limits: The likely explanation for a cluster of highly shared sequence variants was sequencing artifact. Presence/absence analysis assumed near-uniform sequencing depth across donors.

The source is a man in his fifties in good health and CMV-seronegative. This chain joins TRBV4-3 and TRBJ2-1; 11 bases agree with TRBD2. Sequences were obtained from PBMCs. CDR3 coding DNA: TGCGCCAGCAGCCAAGAGGGGACTAGCGGAAATGAGCAGTTCTTC. Its protein is CASSQEGTSGNEQFF.